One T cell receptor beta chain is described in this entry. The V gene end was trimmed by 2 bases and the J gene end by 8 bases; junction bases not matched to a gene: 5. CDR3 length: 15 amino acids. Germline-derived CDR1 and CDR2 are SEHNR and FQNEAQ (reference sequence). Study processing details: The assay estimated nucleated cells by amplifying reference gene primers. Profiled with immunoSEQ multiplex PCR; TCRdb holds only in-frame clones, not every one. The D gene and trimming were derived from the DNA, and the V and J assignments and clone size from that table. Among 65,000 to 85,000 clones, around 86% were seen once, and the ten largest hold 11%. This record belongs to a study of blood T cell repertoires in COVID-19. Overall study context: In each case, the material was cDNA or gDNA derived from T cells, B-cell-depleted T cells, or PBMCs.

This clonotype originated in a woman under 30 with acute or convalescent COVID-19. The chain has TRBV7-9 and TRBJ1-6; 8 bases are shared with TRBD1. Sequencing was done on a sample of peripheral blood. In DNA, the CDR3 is TGTGCCAGCAGCTTAATGGACAGGGTGGATTCACCCCTCCACTTT. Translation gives CASSLMDRVDSPLHF.